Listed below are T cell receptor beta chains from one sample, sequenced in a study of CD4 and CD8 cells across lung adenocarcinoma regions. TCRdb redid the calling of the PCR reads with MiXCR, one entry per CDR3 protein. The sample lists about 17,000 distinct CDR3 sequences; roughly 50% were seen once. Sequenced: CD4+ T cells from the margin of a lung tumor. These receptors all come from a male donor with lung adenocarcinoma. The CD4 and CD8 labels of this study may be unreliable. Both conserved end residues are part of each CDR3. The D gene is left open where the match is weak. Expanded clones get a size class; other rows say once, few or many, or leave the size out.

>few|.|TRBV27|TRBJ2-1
TGTGCCAGCAGTTGGGGAGCGGGTCCCACCTCCTACAATGAGCAGTTCTTC
CASSWGAGPTSYNEQFF
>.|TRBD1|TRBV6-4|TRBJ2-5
TGTGCCAGCAGGCAGGGGGCCGAGACCCAGTACTTC
CASRQGAETQYF
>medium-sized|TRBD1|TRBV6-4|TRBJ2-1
TGTGCCAGCAGTGACTCCCCGGGACAGGGTTACAATGAGCAGTTCTTC
CASSDSPGQGYNEQFF
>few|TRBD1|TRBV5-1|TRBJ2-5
TGCGCCAGCAGCTTGAGGACAGGGTCGTTTTTGGAGACCCAGTACTTC
CASSLRTGSFLETQYF
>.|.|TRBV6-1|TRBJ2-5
TGTGCCAGCTCCTCCGAGACAGGCGTGGGGTCCCAGTACTTC
CASSSETGVGSQYF
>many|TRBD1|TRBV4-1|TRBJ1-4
TGCGCCAGCAGTCACTCAGGCGGACAGGAAAATGAAAAACTGTTTTTT
CASSHSGGQENEKLFF
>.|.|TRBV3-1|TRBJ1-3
TGTGCCAGCAGCCCTTTCCGGGACACAAAACACTCTGGAAACACCATATATTTT
CASSPFRDTKHSGNTIYF
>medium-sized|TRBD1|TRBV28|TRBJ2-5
TGTGCCAGCAGTTTAGATGTCAGGGGGACGGAGACCCAGTACTTC
CASSLDVRGTETQYF
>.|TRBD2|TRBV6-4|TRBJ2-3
TGTGCCAGCAGTGATCCAGGACTAGGCACAGATACGCAGTATTTT
CASSDPGLGTDTQYF
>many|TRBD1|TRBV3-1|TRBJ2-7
TGTGCCAGCAGTCCCACTACGGGACAGGGTACCTACGAGCAGTACTTC
CASSPTTGQGTYEQYF
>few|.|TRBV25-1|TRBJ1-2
TGTGCCAGCAGTGACCCGGTTAACTATGGCTACACCTTC
CASSDPVNYGYTF
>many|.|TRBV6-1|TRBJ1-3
TGTGCCAGCAGCAAGGACGGAGCCTCTGGAAACACCATATATTTT
CASSKDGASGNTIYF
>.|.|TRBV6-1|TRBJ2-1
TGTGCCAGCAGTGGTAGACACAATGAGCAGTTCTTC
CASSGRHNEQFF
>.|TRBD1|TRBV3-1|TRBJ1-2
TGTGCCAGCAGCCACCGCGCTCCGGGACAGGGGGCGTCCGGCTACACCTTC
CASSHRAPGQGASGYTF
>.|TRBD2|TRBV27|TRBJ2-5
TGTGGTGGGAGGACGGGAGGCCGTGACCAAGATACGCAGTACTTC
CGGRTGGRDQDTQYF
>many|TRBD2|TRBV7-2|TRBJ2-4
TGTGCCAGCAGCCCTAGCGGGAGGGCCGGGTCTGGAGCCAAAAACATTCAGTACTTC
CASSPSGRAGSGAKNIQYF
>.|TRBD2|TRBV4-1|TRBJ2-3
TGCGCCAGCAGCGGCCTGGGGGGGTGCGTCAAAGATACTCAGTACTTT
CASSGLGGCVKDTQYF
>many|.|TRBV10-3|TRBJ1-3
TGTGCCATCAGTGAGGGCCCAGGGCCAGGAAACACCATATATTTT
CAISEGPGPGNTIYF
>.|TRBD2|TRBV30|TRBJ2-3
TGTGCCTGGAGACTAGCGGGAGGTGTTGATACGCAGTATTTT
CAWRLAGGVDTQYF
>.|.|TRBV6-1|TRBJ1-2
TGTGCCAGCAGCCCATTTAATCAGGGCCCCTATGGCTACACCTTC
CASSPFNQGPYGYTF
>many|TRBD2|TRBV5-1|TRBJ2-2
TGCGCCAGCAGCTTTAGCGGGGGGAACACCGGGGAGCTGTTTTTT
CASSFSGGNTGELFF
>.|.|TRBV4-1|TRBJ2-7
TGCGCCAGCGCGGGGACTGGGGGCCGTGTCCCAGATACGCAGTACTTC
CASAGTGGRVPDTQYF
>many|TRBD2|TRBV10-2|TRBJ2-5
TGCGCCAGCCAACTAGCGGGAGAAGAGACCCAGTACTTC
CASQLAGEETQYF
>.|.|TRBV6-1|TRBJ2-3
TGTGCCAGCGGACTCCAGGCTGTAAGTACAGATACGCAGTTTTTT
CASGLQAVSTDTQFF
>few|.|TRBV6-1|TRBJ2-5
TGTGCCAGGGGTCACGGGGGCCGGGACCCAGATACGCAGTACTTC
CARGHGGRDPDTQYF
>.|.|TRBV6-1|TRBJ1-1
TGTGCCAGCAGTGAAGCTCCGGTCGGGAACACTGAAGCTTTCTTT
CASSEAPVGNTEAFF
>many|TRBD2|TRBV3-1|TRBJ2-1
TGTGCCAGCAGACTAGCGGGAGATTATGAGCAGTTCTTC
CASRLAGDYEQFF
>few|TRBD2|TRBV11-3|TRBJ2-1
TGTGCCAGCAGCTTGGGACTAGCGGGCTCCTACAATGAGCAGTTCTTC
CASSLGLAGSYNEQFF
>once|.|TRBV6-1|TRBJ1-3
TGTGCCAGCAGTGAAGAAGGGCGTGGAAACACCATATATTTT
CASSEEGRGNTIYF
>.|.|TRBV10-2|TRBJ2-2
TGCGCCAGCAGTGAGCTGTTCACCGGGGAGCTGTTTTTT
CASSELFTGELFF
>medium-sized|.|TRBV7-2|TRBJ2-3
TGTGCCAGCAGCCTAGGCGCTAGCACAGATACGCAGTATTTT
CASSLGASTDTQYF
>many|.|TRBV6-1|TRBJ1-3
TGTGCCAGCAAGGAAGGGCCCTCTGGAAACACCATATATTTT
CASKEGPSGNTIYF
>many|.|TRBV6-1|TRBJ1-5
TGTGCCAGCAGTGAAGTGGGGAAGCAGCCCCAGCATTTT
CASSEVGKQPQHF
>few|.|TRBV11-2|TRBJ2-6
TGTGCCAGCGGCGGGGACTCTGGGGCCAACGTCCTGACTTTC
CASGGDSGANVLTF
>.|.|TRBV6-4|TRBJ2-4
TGTGCCAGCAGCGTCGCGGGGCGGGGGCCCAAAAACACGCAGTATTTC
CASSVAGRGPKNTQYF
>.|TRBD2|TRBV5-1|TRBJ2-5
TGCGCCAGCAGCTTGGGTGCTAGCGGGAGTCGGGAGACCCAGTACTTC
CASSLGASGSRETQYF
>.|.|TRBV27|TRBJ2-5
TGTGCCAGCAGTGCGGGCCGCCGAGGCCCTGGCCAAGATACGCAGTATTTC
CASSAGRRGPGQDTQYF
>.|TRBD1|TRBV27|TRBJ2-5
TGTGCCGGGGGCGCAGGGGGCCGAGGCCAAGAGACGCAGTACTTC
CAGGAGGRGQETQYF
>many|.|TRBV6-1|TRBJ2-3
TGTGCCAGCAGTGAAAACGTACATAGGAGCACAGATACGCAGTATTTT
CASSENVHRSTDTQYF
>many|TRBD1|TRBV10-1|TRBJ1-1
TGCGCCAGCAGTGACCCGGACAGGGCGGACACTGAAGCTTTCTTT
CASSDPDRADTEAFF
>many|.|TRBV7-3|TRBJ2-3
TGTGCCAGCAGCTTAGGAGGCTCTACCACAGATACGCAGTATTTT
CASSLGGSTTDTQYF
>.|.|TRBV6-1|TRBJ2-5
TGTGCCAGCAGTGAAGCGGGGGGCGGGGGCCGAGACCAAGAGACCCAGTACTTC
CASSEAGGGGRDQETQYF
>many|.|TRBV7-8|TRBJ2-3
TGTGCCAGCAGCCCACGAACAACAGATACGCAGTATTTT
CASSPRTTDTQYF
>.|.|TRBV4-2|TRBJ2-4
TGTGCCAGCAGCCAAGAGGGCCTGAGAGCCAAAGATACTCAGTACTTC
CASSQEGLRAKDTQYF
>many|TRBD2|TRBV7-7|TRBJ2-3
TGTGCTAGCAGCCTAGCGGGAGGAGGAGCAGATACGCAGTATTTT
CASSLAGGGADTQYF
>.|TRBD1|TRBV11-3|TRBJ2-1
TGTGCCAGCAGCTTTGGGACAGGGGGGAATGAGCAGTTCTTC
CASSFGTGGNEQFF
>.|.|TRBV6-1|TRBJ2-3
TGTGCGGGCAGTGGGTCCAGAGCTACAGATACGCAGTATTTT
CAGSGSRATDTQYF
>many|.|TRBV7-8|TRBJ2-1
TGTGCCAGCAGCTCCCCGTTGGTAGTTAATGAGCAGTTCTTC
CASSSPLVVNEQFF
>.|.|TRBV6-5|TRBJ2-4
TGTGCCAGCAGTTACCGGAGCGGGGCCAAAAACATTCAGTACTTC
CASSYRSGAKNIQYF
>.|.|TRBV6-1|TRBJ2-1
TGTGCCAGCAGTGAAGGGAGCAGCGATAAGCAGTATTTC
CASSEGSSDKQYF